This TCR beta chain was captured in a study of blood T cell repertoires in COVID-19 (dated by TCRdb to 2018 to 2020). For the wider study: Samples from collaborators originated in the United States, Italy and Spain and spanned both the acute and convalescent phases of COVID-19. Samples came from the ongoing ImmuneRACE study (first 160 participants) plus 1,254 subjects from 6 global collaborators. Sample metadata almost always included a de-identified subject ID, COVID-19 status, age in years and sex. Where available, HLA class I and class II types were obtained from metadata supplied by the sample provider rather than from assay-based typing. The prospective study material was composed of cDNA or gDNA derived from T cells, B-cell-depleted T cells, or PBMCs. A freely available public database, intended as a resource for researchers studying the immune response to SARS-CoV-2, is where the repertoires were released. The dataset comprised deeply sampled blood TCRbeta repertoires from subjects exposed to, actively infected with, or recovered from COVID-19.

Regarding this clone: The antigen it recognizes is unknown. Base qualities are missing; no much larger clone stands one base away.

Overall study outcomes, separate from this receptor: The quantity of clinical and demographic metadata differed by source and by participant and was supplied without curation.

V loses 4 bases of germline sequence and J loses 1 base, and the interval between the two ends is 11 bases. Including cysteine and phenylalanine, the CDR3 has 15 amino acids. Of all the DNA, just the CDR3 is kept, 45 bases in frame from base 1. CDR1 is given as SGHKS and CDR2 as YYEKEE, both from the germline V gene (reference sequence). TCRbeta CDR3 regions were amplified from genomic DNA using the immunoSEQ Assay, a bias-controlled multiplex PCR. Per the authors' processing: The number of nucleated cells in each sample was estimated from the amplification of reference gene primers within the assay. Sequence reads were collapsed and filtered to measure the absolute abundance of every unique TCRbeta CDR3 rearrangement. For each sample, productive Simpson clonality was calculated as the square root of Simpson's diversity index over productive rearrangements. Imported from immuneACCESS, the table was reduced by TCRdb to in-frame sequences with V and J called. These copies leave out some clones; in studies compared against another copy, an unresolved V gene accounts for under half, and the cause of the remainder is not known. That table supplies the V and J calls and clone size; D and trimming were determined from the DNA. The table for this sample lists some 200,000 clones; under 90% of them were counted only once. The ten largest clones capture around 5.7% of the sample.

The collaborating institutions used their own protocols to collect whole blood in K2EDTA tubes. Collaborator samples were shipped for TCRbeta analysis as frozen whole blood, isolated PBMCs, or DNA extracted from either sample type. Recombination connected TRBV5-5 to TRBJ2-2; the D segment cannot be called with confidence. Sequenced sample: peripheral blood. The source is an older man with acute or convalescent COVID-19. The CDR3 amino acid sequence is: CASSTGLGNTGELFF. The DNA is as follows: TGTGCCAGCAGCACGGGTCTGGGGAACACCGGGGAGCTGTTTTTT.